This TCR beta chain was obtained from a study of shared clonotypes between healthy human individuals. Study observations and caveats: Several donors had around 5.5% of their naive CD4 clonotypes in common. Richness estimates generally favored naive over memory subsets.

CDR3 length equals 15 residues. Germline-derived CDR1 and CDR2 are SGHRS and YFSETQ. V lost 0 bases and J lost 1, with 10 bases in between. On this clone itself: As yet, its antigen is unknown.

The method was immunoSEQ multiplex PCR; TCRdb's version includes in-frame clones alone and lacks a portion of them. The sample contains about a million clones, 65% to 75% of which appear only once. This TCR was sampled from a man between 18 and 35 years old in good health. The chain combines TRBV5-1 with TRBJ1-2; D remains unclear. Source material: memory CD4+ T cells sorted from blood. The subset denotes: CD45RA-negative fraction. CDR3 region: CASSLALSVNYGYTF. As DNA, the CDR3 is TGCGCCAGCAGCTTGGCCCTGTCAGTTAACTATGGCTACACCTTC. Drawing the rest from reference TRBV5-1 and TRBJ1-2, the complete variable domain is KAGVTQTPRYLIKTRGQQVTLSCSPISGHRSVSWYQQTPGQGLQFLFEYFSETQRNKGNFPGRFSGRQFSNSRSEMNVSTLELGDSALYLCASSLALSVNYGYTFGSGTRLTVV.